The rows below give T cell receptor beta chains drawn from one sample of a study of blood T cells in healthy people across ages. TCRdb re-derived calls from the 5' RACE reads in MiXCR, one entry per CDR3 protein. Of fewer than 2 million distinct CDR3 sequences in the sample, around 42% are singletons; the top ten hold approximately 22%. Material for sequencing was blood. These receptors all stem from a human donor in good health. Both conserved end residues are part of each CDR3. D genes are given only for firm matches. Size values are once, few and many counts, or a class for expanded clones, and some rows have none.

CASSQTTGSYNEQFF	TGTGCCAGCAGTCAGACTACTGGTTCCTACAATGAGCAGTTCTTC	-	-	TRBV7-2	TRBJ2-1
CSARDAGSIVYGYTF	TGCAGTGCTAGGGATGCAGGGAGTATTGTCTATGGCTACACCTTC	-	few	TRBV20-1	TRBJ1-2
CSVERYRDEQYF	TGCAGCGTTGAGAGATACAGGGACGAGCAGTACTTC	-	few	TRBV29-1	TRBJ2-7
CASSPSAGETTDTQYF	TGTGCCAGCAGTCCCTCAGCGGGGGAGACCACAGATACGCAGTATTTT	TRBD2	few	TRBV27	TRBJ2-3
CASSQPTSGETGTQYF	TGCGCCAGCAGCCAACCGACTAGCGGGGAAACGGGGACCCAGTACTTC	TRBD2	-	TRBV4-1	TRBJ2-5
CSASPGADNEQFF	TGCAGTGCTTCGCCCGGGGCGGACAATGAGCAGTTCTTC	-	few	TRBV20-1	TRBJ2-1
CASSPRQVPQDEQFF	TGTGCCAGCAGCCCCCGACAGGTACCCCAGGATGAGCAGTTCTTC	-	-	TRBV9	TRBJ2-1
CASSLGGPFHNEQFF	TGTGCCAGCAGCTTAGGGGGGCCCTTCCACAATGAGCAGTTCTTC	-	few	TRBV7-3	TRBJ2-1
CASSPSGSGANVLTF	TGTGCCAGCTCACCATCCGGGTCTGGGGCCAACGTCCTGACTTTC	-	many	TRBV18	TRBJ2-6
CASSLAPPQGSYGYTF	TGTGCCAGCAGCTTAGCGCCGCCGCAGGGGTCCTATGGCTACACCTTC	-	few	TRBV7-6	TRBJ1-2
CASNPGRGRSYEQYF	TGCGCCTCTAATCCGGGCCGGGGGAGGTCCTACGAGCAGTACTTC	-	few	TRBV4-1	TRBJ2-7